This entry concerns a single T cell receptor (beta chain). The assay was immunoSEQ multiplex PCR, and TCRdb's table has in-frame clones only and misses some. Among about 59,000 clones listed, approximately 92% were seen once. These data belong to a study of T cell changes during pregnancy in multiple sclerosis. The germline gives CDR1 SGHRS, CDR2 YFSETQ. The junction had 10 bases not matched to a gene; V was cut back by 4 bases and J by 5 bases. The CDR3 has 15 amino acids. The sequence was obtained from a female donor with multiple sclerosis, enrolled in a pregnancy study. Sequencing was performed on CD4+ T cells from peripheral blood mononuclear cells, taken before pregnancy. V gene TRBV5-1 combines with J gene TRBJ2-5, with 8 positions matching TRBD1. Here the CDR3 reads CASSPQGASAETQYF. The CDR3 DNA is TGCGCCAGCAGCCCGCAGGGGGCGTCGGCGGAGACCCAGTACTTC.